This T cell receptor beta chain was identified in a study of blood T cell repertoires in COVID-19. Assay used: immunoSEQ multiplex PCR; TCRdb lists only in-frame clones, some missing. The data contain hundreds of thousands of clones, about 80% of them singletons. Per germline, CDR1 MDHEN and CDR2 SYDVKM. The CDR3 has 14 amino acids. Trimming left V 2 bases short and J 9 bases short, with 14 bases between. The material sequenced was peripheral blood. This clonotype was sampled from a woman of 80 years or more with acute or convalescent COVID-19. The rearrangement uses TRBV28 and TRBJ2-4; a weak D match, TRBD2 (5 bases). CDR3 residues: CASSLSPGGGIQYF. CDR3 sequence (DNA): TGTGCCAGCAGTTTAAGTCCGGGTGGAGGCATTCAGTACTTC. Filled out from reference TRBV28 and TRBJ2-4, the complete variable domain reads DVKVTQSSRYLVKRTGEKVFLECVQDMDHENMFWYRQDPGLGLRLIYFSYDVKMKEKGDIPEGYSVSREKKERFSLILESASTNQTSMYLCASSLSPGGGIQYFGAGTRLSVL.